The 3 T cell receptor beta chains below all came from one sample that was sequenced in a study of spatial heterogeneity in lung cancer. TCRdb re-analysed the 5' RACE reads in MiXCR, keeping a single row per CDR3 protein. The sample lists over 90,000 distinct CDR3 sequences; roughly 8.7% were seen once. Time point indicated: sample taken at primary tumor resection. From tumor, nontumor lung or frozen PBMC, whole RNA was taken unsorted for sequencing. The sequenced sample was PBMCs, obtained at surgery. The receptors shown here come from a male donor with early-stage non-small cell lung cancer.

The CDR3 DNA sequence: TGTGCCACCAGTGAACCGGGACAGGAAAAACTGTTTTTT. Protein: CATSEPGQEKLFF. The V and J genes are TRBV24-1 and TRBJ1-4; the match to TRBD1 covers 7 bases. The J segment lost 8 bases and the V segment lost 4 bases, leaving 3 bases of the junction unmatched. CDR1 and CDR2 (germline): KGHDR, SFDVKD. This CDR3 spans 13 amino acids.

The chain couples TRBV3-1 to TRBJ2-2, with D perhaps being TRBD1 or TRBD2 (5 bases each). CDR1 and CDR2 from the germline V gene are LGHDT and YNNKEL (reference sequence). CDR3 length equals 15 residues. V shed 4 bases and J shed 1 base, with 10 bases lying between them. The CDR3 is CASSLRGQNTGELFF. CDR3 nucleotides: TGTGCCAGCAGCCTTCGGGGCCAGAACACCGGGGAGCTGTTTTTT.

In this sample, this clonotype turned up many times. V gene TRBV6-5 combines with J gene TRBJ1-2; 11 bases line up with TRBD1. The CDR3 covers 15 residues. With 0 bases clipped from V and 4 bases from J, the junction kept 1 base outside the gene matches. Germline values: CDR1 MNHEY, CDR2 SVGAGI. The CDR3 bases are TGTGCCAGCAGTTACTCGGGGACAGGGGGCTATGGCTACACCTTC. Its protein product is CASSYSGTGGYGYTF.